Reported below is one T cell receptor (beta chain). Its specific antigen is unknown. Base qualities are missing; no much larger clone stands one base away. The source of the sample is a study of T cell changes during pregnancy in multiple sclerosis (dated by TCRdb to the late 2010s). About the investigation overall: The study looked at changes in the T cell repertoire across pregnancy in women with multiple sclerosis.

From the cysteine through the phenylalanine, the CDR3 covers 15 amino acids. Just the 45-base CDR3 DNA is kept, in frame starting at base 1. The junction shows trimming of 6 bases on V and 1 base on J, and the gene matches do not reach 8 bases of it. Per the germline V gene, SGHDT is the CDR1 and YYEEEE is the CDR2. Library generation was performed with the immunoSEQ multiplex PCR assay. TCRdb took over this immuneACCESS table, retaining in-frame rearrangements with V and J assigned. Such tables are incomplete; in checked studies, under half of the missing clones stem from an unresolved V gene, and the remainder is unexplained. In this sample the table shows 75,000 to 95,000 clones, 93% of which occur a single time. Jointly, the top ten make up 2.5% to 3% of the sample.

The clonotype originates from a female donor with multiple sclerosis, enrolled in a pregnancy study. The V and J genes are TRBV5-6 and TRBJ2-3; TRBD2 lines up with 7 middle nucleotides. Specimen: peripheral blood, collected in the second trimester of pregnancy. The CDR3 is CASNVGGRGTDTQYF. The sequence in DNA is TGTGCCAGCAACGTCGGGGGGAGGGGCACAGATACGCAGTATTTT.